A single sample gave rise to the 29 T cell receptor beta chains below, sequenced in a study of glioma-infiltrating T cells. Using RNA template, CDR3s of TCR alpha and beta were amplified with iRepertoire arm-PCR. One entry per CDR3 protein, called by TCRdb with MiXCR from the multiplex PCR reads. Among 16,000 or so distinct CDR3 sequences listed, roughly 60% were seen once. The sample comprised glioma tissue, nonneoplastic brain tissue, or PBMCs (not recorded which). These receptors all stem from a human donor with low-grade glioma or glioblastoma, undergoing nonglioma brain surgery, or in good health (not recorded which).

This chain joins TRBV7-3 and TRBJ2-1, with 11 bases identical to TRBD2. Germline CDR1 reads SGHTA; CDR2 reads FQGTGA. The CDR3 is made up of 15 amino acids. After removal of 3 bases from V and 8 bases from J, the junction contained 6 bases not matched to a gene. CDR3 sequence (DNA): TGTGCCAGCAGCTTTAGCGGGGGGGCCTGGGATGAGCAGTTCTTC. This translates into CASSFSGGAWDEQFF.

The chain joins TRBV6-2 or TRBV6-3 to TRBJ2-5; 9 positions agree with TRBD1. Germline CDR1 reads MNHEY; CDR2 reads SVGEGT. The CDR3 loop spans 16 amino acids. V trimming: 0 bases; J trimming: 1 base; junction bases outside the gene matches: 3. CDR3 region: CASSYSTGGGQETQYF. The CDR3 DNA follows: TGTGCCAGCAGTTACTCGACAGGGGGAGGCCAAGAGACCCAGTACTTC.

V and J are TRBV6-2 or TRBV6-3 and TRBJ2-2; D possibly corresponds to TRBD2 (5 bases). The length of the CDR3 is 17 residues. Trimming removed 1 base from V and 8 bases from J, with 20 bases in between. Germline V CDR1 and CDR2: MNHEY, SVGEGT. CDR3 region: CASSYLSGRPERGELFF. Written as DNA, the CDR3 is TGTGCCAGCAGTTACTTGAGCGGACGTCCCGAAAGGGGGGAGCTGTTTTTT.

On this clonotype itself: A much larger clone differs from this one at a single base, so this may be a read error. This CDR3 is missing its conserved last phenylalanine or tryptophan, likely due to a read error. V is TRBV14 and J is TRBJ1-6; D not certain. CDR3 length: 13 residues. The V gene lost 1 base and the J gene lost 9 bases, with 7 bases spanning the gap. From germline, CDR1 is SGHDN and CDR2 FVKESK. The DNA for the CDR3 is TGTGCCAGCAGCCAAGCCGATTCTTCACCCCTCCACCTT. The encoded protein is CASSQADSSPLHL.

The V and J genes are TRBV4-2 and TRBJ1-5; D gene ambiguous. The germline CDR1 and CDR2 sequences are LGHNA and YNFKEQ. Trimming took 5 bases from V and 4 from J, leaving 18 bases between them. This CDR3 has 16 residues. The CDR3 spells CASSLQPISLNQPQHF. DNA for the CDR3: TGTGCCAGCAGCTTGCAGCCCATATCTTTAAATCAGCCCCAGCATTTT.

CDR3 amino acids: CASSQDINQPQHF. The CDR3 nucleotides read TGTGCCAGCAGTCAGGACATCAATCAGCCCCAGCATTTT. The genes are TRBV2 and TRBJ1-5, with D possibly TRBD1 on 5 matching bases. The CDR3 consists of 13 residues. V lost 5 bases to trimming and J lost 3 bases, with 8 bases between them. The germline V gene has CDR1 SNHLY and CDR2 FYNNEI.

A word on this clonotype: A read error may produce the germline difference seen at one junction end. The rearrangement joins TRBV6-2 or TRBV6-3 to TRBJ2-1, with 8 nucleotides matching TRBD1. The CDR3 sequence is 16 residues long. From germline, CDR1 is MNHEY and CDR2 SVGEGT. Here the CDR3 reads CASSYSRGTGYNEQLF. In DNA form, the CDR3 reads TGTGCCAGCAGTTACTCGAGAGGGACAGGCTACAATGAGCAGCTCTTC.

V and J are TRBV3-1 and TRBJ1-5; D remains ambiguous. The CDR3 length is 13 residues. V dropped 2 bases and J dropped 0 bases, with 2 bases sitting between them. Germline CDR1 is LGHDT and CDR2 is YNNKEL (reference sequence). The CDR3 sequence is CASSQSSNQPQHF. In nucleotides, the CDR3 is TGTGCCAGCAGCCAAAGTAGCAATCAGCCCCAGCATTTT.

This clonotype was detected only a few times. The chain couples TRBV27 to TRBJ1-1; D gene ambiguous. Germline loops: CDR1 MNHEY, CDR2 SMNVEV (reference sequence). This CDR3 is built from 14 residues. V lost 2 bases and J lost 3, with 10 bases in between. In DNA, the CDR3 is TGTGCCAGCAGTTTAATGCCCGGGTACACTGAAGCTTTCTTT. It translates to CASSLMPGYTEAFF.

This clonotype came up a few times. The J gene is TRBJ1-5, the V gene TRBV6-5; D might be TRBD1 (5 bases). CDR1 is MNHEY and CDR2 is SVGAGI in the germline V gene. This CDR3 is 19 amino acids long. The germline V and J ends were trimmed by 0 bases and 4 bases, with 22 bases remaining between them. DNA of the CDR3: TGTGCCAGCAGTTACTCGTTTCCACCCCCTGGGGAGGGGAATCAGCCCCAGCATTTT. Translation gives CASSYSFPPPGEGNQPQHF.

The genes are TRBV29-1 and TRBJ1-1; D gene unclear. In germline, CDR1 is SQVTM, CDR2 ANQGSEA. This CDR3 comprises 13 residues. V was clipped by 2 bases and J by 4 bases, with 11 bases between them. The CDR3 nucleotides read TGCAGCGTTGAACTAAGGAGCGCCACTGAAGCTTTCTTT. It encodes CSVELRSATEAFF.

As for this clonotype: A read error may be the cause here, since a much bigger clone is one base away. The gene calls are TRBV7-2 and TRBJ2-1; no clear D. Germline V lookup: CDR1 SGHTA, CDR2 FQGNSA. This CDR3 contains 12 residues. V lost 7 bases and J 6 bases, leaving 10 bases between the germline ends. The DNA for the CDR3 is TGTGCCAGCAACTCTGGACCCAATGAGCAGTTCTTC. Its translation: CASNSGPNEQFF. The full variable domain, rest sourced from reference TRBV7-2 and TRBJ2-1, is GAGVSQSPSNKVTEKGKDVELRCDPISGHTALYWYRQSLGQGLEFLIYFQGNSAPDKSGLPSDRFSAERTGGSVSTLTIQRTQQEDSAVYLCASNSGPNEQFFGPGTRLTVL.

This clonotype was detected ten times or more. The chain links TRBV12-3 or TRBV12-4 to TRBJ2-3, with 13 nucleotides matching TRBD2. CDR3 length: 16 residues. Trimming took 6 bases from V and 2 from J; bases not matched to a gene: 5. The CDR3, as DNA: TGTGCCAGCAGCACGACTAGCGGGGGGAACACAGATACGCAGTATTTT. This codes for CASSTTSGGNTDTQYF.

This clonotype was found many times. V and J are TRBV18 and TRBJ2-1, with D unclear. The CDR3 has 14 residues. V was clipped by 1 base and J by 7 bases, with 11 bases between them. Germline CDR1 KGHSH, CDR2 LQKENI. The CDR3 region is CASSPQIGENEQFF. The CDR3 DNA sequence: TGTGCCAGCTCACCACAAATCGGTGAAAATGAGCAGTTCTTC.

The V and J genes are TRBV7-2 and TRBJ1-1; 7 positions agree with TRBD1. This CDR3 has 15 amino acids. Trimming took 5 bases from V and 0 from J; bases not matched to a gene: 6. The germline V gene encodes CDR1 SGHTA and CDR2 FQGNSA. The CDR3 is CASSSQGQLNTEAFF. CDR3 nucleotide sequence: TGTGCCAGCAGCAGCCAGGGACAGTTGAACACTGAAGCTTTCTTT.

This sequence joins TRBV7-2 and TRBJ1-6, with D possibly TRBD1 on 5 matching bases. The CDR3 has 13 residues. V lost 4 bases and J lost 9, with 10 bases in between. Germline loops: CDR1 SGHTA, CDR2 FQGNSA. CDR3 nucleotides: TGTGCCAGCAGCTCAGGGAGTGGTTCACCCCTCCACTTT. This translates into CASSSGSGSPLHF.

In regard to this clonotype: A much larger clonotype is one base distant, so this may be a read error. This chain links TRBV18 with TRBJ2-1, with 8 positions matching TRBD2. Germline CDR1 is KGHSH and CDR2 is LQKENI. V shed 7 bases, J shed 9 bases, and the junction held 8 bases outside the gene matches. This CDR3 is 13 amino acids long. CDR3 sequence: CASLPSGGREQFF. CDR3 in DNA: TGTGCCAGCTTACCTTCGGGGGGGCGTGAGCAGTTCTTC.

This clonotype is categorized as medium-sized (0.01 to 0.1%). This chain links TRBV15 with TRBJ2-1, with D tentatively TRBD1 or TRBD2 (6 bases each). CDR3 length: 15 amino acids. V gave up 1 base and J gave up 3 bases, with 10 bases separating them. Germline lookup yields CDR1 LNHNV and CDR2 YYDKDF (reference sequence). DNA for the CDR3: TGTGCCACCAGCAGAGTGGGGGGCTACTACAATGAGCAGTTCTTC. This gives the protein CATSRVGGYYNEQFF. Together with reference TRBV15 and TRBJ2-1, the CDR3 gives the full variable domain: DAMVIQNPRYQVTQFGKPVTLSCSQTLNHNVMYWYQQKSSQAPKLLFHYYDKDFNNEADTPDNFQSRRPNTSFCFLDIRSPGLGDTAMYLCATSRVGGYYNEQFFGPGTRLTVL.

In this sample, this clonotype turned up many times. Here the CDR3 reads CASSLGQGAWNEQYF. The CDR3, as DNA: TGTGCCAGCAGCTTAGGACAGGGGGCTTGGAACGAGCAGTACTTC. V gene TRBV7-8 combines with J gene TRBJ2-7; TRBD1 matches 10 bases. This CDR3 has 15 residues. Germline CDR1 SGHVS, CDR2 FQNEAQ. V gave up 1 base and J gave up 5 bases; unmatched junction bases: 5.

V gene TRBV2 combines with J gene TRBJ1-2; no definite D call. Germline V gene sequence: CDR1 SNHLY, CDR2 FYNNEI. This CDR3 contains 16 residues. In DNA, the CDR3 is TGTGCTATCAGTGAAGCGCTTCGAGGCAGAAACTATGGCTACACCTTC. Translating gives CAISEALRGRNYGYTF.

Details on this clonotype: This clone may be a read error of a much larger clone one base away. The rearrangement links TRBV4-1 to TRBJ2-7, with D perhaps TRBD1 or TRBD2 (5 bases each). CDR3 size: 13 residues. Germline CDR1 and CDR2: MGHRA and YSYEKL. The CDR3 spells CDSSRLGPYEQYF. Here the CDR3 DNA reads TGCGACAGCAGCCGGTTGGGACCCTACGAGCAGTACTTC.

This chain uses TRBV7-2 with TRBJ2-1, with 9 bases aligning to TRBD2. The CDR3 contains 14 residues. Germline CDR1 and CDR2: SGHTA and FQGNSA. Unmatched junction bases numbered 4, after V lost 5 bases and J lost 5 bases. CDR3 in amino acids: CASSLLAGHNEQFF. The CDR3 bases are TGTGCCAGCAGCCTTCTAGCGGGACACAATGAGCAGTTCTTC.

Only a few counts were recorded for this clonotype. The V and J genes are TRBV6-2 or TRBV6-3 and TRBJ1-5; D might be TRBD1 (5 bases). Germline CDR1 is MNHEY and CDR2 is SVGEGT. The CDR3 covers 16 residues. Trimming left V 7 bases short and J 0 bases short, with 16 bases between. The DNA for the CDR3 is TGTGCCAGCACTCGGGACGTAGGATATAGCAATCAGCCCCAGCATTTT. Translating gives CASTRDVGYSNQPQHF.

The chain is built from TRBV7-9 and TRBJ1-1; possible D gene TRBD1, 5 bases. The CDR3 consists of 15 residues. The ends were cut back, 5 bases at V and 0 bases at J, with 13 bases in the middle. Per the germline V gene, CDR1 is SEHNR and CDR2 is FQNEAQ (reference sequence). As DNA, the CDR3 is TGTGCCAGCAGCCTGGGACCGAGCATGAACACTGAAGCTTTCTTT. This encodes CASSLGPSMNTEAFF.

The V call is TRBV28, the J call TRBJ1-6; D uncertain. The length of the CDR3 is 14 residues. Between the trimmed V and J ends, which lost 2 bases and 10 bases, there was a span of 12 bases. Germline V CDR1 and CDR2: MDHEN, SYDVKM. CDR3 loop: CASSLKGGRSPLHF. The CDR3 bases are TGTGCCAGCAGTTTAAAAGGAGGAAGATCACCCCTCCACTTT.

CDR3 sequence: CSARDLIGFYGYTF. In DNA form, the CDR3 reads TGCAGTGCTAGAGATCTAATAGGGTTCTATGGCTACACCTTC. V and J are TRBV20-1 and TRBJ1-2; D ambiguous. Trimming cost V 0 bases and J 4 bases, with 12 bases left between them. CDR1 DFQATT and CDR2 SNEGSKA come from the germline V gene (reference sequence). The CDR3 is 14 amino acids.

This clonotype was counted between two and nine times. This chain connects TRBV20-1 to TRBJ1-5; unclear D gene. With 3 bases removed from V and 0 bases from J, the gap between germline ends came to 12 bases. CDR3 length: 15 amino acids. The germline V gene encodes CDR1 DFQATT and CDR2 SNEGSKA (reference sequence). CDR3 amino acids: CSASESSVSNQPQHF. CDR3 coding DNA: TGCAGTGCTAGTGAAAGTTCCGTTAGCAATCAGCCCCAGCATTTT.

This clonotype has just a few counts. CDR3 DNA sequence: TGCAGTGCTAGAGATGGGAGATCAGCGGTTAGGGGAAACTATGGCTACACCTTC. Its translation: CSARDGRSAVRGNYGYTF. The gene calls are TRBV20-1 and TRBJ1-2; possibly TRBD1 for D (5 bases). The CDR3 length is 18 residues. V dropped 0 bases and J dropped 2 bases, with 22 bases sitting between them. Germline-derived CDR1 and CDR2 are DFQATT and SNEGSKA (reference sequence).

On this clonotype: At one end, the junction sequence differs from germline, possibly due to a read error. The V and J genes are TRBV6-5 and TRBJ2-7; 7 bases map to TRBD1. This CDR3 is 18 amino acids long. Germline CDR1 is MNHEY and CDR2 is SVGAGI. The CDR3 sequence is CASSYSVPNRGHSHEQYF. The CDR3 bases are TGTGCCAGCAGTTACTCGGTCCCGAACAGGGGACACTCCCACGAGCAGTACTTC.